This T cell receptor (beta chain) was sequenced for a study of T cells after posttransplantation cyclophosphamide. Only a few counts were recorded for this clone. Its cognate antigen is unknown. Study-wide findings and caveats: TRB clonality was highly associated with recipient CMV seropositivity and reactivation. Later blood repertoires were often dominated by clones from the donor CD8+ memory compartment. Tissue-infiltrating T cells from skin or gut overlapped little with blood T cells.

V gave up 4 bases and J gave up 3 bases, with 16 bases separating them. The CDR3 contains 16 residues. CDR1 and CDR2 (germline): SEHNR, FQNEAQ (reference sequence). Methotrexate plus calcineurin inhibitor accompanied controls' myeloablative marrow transplants; sampling was 1 year later. Only in-frame clones appear in the TCRdb table, and some are missing; sequencing was by immunoSEQ multiplex PCR. Of 15,000 to 17,000 clones listed, about four fifths are singletons. The sample consisted of PBMCs, taken 350 to 400 days after allogeneic stem cell transplant with calcineurin inhibitor and methotrexate. This sequence was found in a male patient in his late teens or twenties who received an allogeneic stem cell transplant from a related donor, was CMV-positive, and had no GVHD. The T cells may partly be graft donor cells. The V call is TRBV7-9, the J call TRBJ1-3, with TRBD1 as a possible D gene (5 bases). CDR3 nucleotides: TGTGCCAGCAGCTCCCACGGTGGGGGAGGTGGAAACACCATATATTTT. This translates into CASSSHGGGGGNTIYF.